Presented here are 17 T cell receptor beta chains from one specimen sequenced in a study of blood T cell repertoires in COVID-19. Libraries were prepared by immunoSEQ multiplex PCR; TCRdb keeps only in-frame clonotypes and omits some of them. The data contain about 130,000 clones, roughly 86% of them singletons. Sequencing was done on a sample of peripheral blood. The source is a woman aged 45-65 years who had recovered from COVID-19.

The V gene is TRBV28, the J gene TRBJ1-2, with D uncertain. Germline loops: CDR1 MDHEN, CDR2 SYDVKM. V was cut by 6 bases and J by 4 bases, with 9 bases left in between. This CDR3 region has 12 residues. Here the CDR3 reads CASRAPGYGYTF. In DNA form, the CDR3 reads TGTGCCAGCAGGGCTCCGGGCTATGGCTACACCTTC.

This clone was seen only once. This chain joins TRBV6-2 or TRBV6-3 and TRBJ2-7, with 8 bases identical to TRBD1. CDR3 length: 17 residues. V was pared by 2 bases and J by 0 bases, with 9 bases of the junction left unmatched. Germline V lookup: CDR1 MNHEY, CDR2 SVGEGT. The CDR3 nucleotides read TGTGCCAGCAGTTACCCCCTGGGACAGGAGTACTCCTACGAGCAGTACTTC. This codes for CASSYPLGQEYSYEQYF.

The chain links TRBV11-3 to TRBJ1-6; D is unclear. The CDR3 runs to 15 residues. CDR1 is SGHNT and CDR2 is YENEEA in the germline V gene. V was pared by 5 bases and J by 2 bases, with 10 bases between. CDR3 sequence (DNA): TGTGCCAGCAGCCAGGCCGGGGCCTATAATTCACCCCTCCACTTT. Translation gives CASSQAGAYNSPLHF.

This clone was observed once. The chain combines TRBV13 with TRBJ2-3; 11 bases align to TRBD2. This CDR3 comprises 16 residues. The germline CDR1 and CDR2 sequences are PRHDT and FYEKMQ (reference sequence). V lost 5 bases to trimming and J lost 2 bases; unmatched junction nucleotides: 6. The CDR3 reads CASSSTSGSNTDTQYF. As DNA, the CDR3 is TGTGCCAGCAGCAGCACTAGCGGGAGTAACACAGATACGCAGTATTTT.

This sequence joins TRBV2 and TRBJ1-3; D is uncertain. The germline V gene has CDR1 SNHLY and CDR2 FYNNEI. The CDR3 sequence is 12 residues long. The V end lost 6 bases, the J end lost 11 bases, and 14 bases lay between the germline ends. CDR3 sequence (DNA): TGTGCCAGCAGCCCCCAGGTGGGAGCCATATATTTT. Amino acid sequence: CASSPQVGAIYF.

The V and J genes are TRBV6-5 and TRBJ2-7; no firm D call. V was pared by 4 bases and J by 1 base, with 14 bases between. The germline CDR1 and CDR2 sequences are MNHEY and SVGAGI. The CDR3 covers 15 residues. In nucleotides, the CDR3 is TGTGCCAGCAGTTCTCATCCAGCGCGGTCCTACGAGCAGTACTTC. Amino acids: CASSSHPARSYEQYF.

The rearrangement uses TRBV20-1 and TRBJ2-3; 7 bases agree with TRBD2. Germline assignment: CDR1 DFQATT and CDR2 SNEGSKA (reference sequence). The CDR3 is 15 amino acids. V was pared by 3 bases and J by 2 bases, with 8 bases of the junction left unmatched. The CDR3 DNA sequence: TGCAGTGCTAGTGCTAGCGGAGGAGACACAGATACGCAGTATTTT. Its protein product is CSASASGGDTDTQYF.

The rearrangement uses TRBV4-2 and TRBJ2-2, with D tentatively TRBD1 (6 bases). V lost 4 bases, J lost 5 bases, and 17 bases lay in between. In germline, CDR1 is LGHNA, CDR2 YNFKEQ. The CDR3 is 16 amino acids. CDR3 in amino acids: CASSLGDIGPTGELFF. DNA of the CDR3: TGTGCCAGCAGCCTGGGGGACATCGGGCCAACCGGGGAGCTGTTTTTT.

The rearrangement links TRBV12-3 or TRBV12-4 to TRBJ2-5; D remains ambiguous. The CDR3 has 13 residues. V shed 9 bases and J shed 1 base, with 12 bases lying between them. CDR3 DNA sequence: TGTGCCAGTAGCTTGTTCGCCCAAGAGACCCAGTACTTC. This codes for CASSLFAQETQYF.

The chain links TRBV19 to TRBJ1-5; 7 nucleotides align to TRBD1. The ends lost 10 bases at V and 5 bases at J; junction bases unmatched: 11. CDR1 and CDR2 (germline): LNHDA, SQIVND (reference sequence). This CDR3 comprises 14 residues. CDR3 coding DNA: TGTGCCACCAAGGGTGGGACAGCAGATCAGCCCCAGCATTTT. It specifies CATKGGTADQPQHF.

The CDR3 loop reads CASSITSGRPNEQFF. CDR3 bases: TGTGCCAGTAGTATCACTAGCGGGAGGCCCAATGAGCAGTTCTTC. The chain couples TRBV19 to TRBJ2-1; 12 bases are shared with TRBD2. CDR1 is LNHDA, CDR2 SQIVND, per germline (reference sequence). The CDR3 spans 15 residues. With 3 bases clipped from V and 6 bases from J, the junction kept 3 bases outside the gene matches.

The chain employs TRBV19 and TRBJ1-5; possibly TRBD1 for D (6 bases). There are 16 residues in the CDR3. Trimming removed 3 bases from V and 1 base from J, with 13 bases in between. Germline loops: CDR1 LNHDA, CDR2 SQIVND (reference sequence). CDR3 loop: CASSIRSQGSNQPQHF. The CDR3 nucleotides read TGTGCCAGTAGTATCCGCTCCCAGGGGAGCAATCAGCCCCAGCATTTT.

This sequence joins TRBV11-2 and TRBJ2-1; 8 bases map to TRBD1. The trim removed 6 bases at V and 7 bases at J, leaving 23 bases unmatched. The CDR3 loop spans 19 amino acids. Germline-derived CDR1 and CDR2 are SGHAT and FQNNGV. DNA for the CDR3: TGTGCCAGCAGAAAACCCTGGCAATCCCACCGGGACAGGTTAAATGAGCAGTTCTTC. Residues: CASRKPWQSHRDRLNEQFF.

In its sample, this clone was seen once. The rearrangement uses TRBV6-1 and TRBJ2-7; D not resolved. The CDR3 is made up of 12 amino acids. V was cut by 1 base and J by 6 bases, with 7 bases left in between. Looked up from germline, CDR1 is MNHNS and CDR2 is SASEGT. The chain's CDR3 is CASSEERLEQYF. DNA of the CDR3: TGTGCCAGCAGTGAAGAGCGCCTCGAGCAGTACTTC.

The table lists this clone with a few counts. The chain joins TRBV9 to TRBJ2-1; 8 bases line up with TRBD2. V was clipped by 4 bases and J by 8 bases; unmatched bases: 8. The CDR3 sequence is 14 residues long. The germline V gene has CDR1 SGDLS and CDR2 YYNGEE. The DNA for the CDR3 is TGTGCCAGCAGCCGAAGCGGGAGTGGGTATGAGCAGTTCTTC. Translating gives CASSRSGSGYEQFF.

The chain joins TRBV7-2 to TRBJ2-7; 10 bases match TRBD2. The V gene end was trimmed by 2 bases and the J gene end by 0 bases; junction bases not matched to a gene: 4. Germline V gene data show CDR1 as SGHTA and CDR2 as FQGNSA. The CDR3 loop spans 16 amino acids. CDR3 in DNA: TGTGCCAGCAGCTTACTAGCGGGAGACGGCTCCTACGAGCAGTACTTC. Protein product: CASSLLAGDGSYEQYF.

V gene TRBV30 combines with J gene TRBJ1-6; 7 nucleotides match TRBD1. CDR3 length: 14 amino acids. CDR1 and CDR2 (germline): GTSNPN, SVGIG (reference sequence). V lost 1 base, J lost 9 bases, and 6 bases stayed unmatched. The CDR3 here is CAWSADRVVSPLHF. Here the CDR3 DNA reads TGTGCCTGGAGTGCAGACAGGGTGGTTTCACCCCTCCACTTT.